A selection of T cell receptor beta chains follows, all from one sample in a study of T cell changes during pregnancy in multiple sclerosis. Assay used: immunoSEQ multiplex PCR; TCRdb lists only in-frame clones, some missing. Of 39,000 or so clones listed, approximately 91% are singletons. Sequenced material: CD4+ T cells from peripheral blood mononuclear cells, taken after pregnancy. The receptors here all came from a female donor in good health, enrolled as a control in a pregnancy study. Both conserved end residues are trimmed from each CDR3.

j_call v_call cdr3_aa
TRBJ2-3 TRBV6-4 ASSTTGGTDTQY
TRBJ2-1 TRBV5-6 ASSDDFSSGPYNEQF
TRBJ1-1 TRBV10-3 AISPPGGNTEAF
TRBJ2-1 TRBV19 ASRGREGPNEQF
TRBJ1-1 TRBV27 ASSLISGGGTEAF
TRBJ2-5 TRBV28 ASIQTGRETQY
TRBJ2-3 TRBV18 ASSPDGGYGDTQY
TRBJ2-4 TRBV11-2 ASSRDYAKNIQY
TRBJ1-5 TRBV10-2 ASSQDSSQPQH
TRBJ1-1 TRBV2 ASSVQGAEVTEAF
TRBJ1-5 TRBV11-2 ASSLGAGQPQH
TRBJ1-4 TRBV14 ASSRLGGVEKLF
TRBJ1-4 TRBV5-5 ASSWRDRGPTNEKLF
TRBJ2-1 TRBV19 ASSGGQKINEQF
TRBJ1-4 TRBV6-5 ASTKYRSVNEKLF
TRBJ1-2 TRBV19 ASSIRGDREGYT
TRBJ2-4 TRBV18 ASSPGGLGIQY
TRBJ2-7 TRBV19 ASSIGTGGVYEQY
TRBJ2-5 TRBV9 ASSFRLAGIEETQY
TRBJ1-5 TRBV6-1 ASRPAGGAWPQH
TRBJ2-1 TRBV5-6 ASSEDRGQEQF
TRBJ1-1 TRBV5-6 ASSLVRGTGRLNTEAF
TRBJ2-1 TRBV2 ASSDGTPTRDEQF